Below, 22 T cell receptor beta chains from the same sample are listed, as sequenced in a study of graft-versus-host responses after intestinal transplantation. What these receptors recognize is not known. Clones were read by immunoSEQ multiplex PCR, and TCRdb kept only the in-frame ones, dropping some. Of 81,000 or so clones detected, over 85% appear once; the ten largest clones hold less than 1.5%. Sequencing used unstimulated CD8+ T cells sorted from spleen or lymph node cells, obtained before transplant. The receptor set was obtained from a human donor who was the organ donor for an intestinal transplant.

This chain connects TRBV9 to TRBJ2-1; 7 bases are a match to TRBD2. Germline V gene lookup returns CDR1 SGDLS and CDR2 YYNGEE. V was clipped by 0 bases and J by 0 bases; unmatched bases: 3. The CDR3 length is 16 residues. DNA of the CDR3: TGTGCCAGCAGCGTAGCTGTAGCGGGCTCCTACAATGAGCAGTTCTTC. It codes for CASSVAVAGSYNEQFF.

V usage is TRBV19 and J usage is TRBJ2-1, with 10 positions matching TRBD2. The CDR3 is 13 amino acids. Trimming at V came to 6 bases and at J to 11 bases, leaving 7 bases not matched to a gene. CDR1 LNHDA and CDR2 SQIVND come from the germline V gene (reference sequence). CDR3 residues: CASSQGLAVKQFF. CDR3 coding DNA: TGTGCCAGTAGCCAAGGACTAGCGGTCAAGCAGTTCTTC.

This rearrangement joins TRBV7-2 to TRBJ2-3; maybe TRBD2 (7 bases). The CDR3 has 18 amino acids. The V end was cut by 5 bases, the J end by 0 bases, with 21 bases between. Germline CDR1 SGHTA, CDR2 FQGNSA. CDR3 nucleotides: TGTGCCAGCAGCCCTGTGGGGGGGCTCTCCCCTAGCACAGATACGCAGTATTTT. It translates to CASSPVGGLSPSTDTQYF.

The chain joins TRBV11-1 to TRBJ2-3, with TRBD1 matching 7 bases. Per the germline V gene, CDR1 is SGHAT and CDR2 is FQDESV (reference sequence). The CDR3 is 14 residues long. The junction had 3 bases not matched to a gene; V was cut back by 5 bases and J by 1 base. The CDR3 here is CASSHGQGTDTQYF. The CDR3 DNA reads TGTGCCAGCAGCCACGGACAGGGCACAGATACGCAGTATTTT.

The V call is TRBV7-9, the J call TRBJ2-7; D might be TRBD1 (6 bases). V lost 4 bases and J 2 bases, leaving 12 bases between the germline ends. Germline loops: CDR1 SEHNR, CDR2 FQNEAQ (reference sequence). This CDR3 spans 14 amino acids. CDR3 bases: TGTGCCAGCAGCTCCCGGGACAACACCTACGAGCAGTACTTC. Amino acids: CASSSRDNTYEQYF.

CDR3 coding DNA: TGTGCCAGCAGTCCCGGGGGGGCCTCGGGTAATGAGCAGTTCTTC. This gives the protein CASSPGGASGNEQFF. The V and J genes are TRBV6-5 and TRBJ2-1; 8 nucleotides line up with TRBD2. Germline V lookup: CDR1 MNHEY, CDR2 SVGAGI. The junction had 10 bases not matched to a gene; V was cut back by 5 bases and J by 7 bases. CDR3 size: 15 residues.

J is TRBJ1-1 and V is TRBV7-8, with TRBD1 as a possible D gene (5 bases). CDR1 and CDR2 (germline): SGHVS, FQNEAQ. The CDR3 runs to 17 residues. V was cut by 7 bases and J by 0 bases, with 21 bases left in between. CDR3: CASTPHPMGPLNTEAFF. The CDR3 nucleotides read TGTGCCAGCACCCCTCATCCGATGGGGCCGCTGAACACTGAAGCTTTCTTT.

The V gene is TRBV4-1, the J gene TRBJ1-1; D is uncertain. There are 12 residues in the CDR3. Looked up from germline, CDR1 is MGHRA and CDR2 is YSYEKL. V dropped 0 bases and J dropped 10 bases, with 9 bases sitting between them. CDR3 DNA sequence: TGCGCCAGCAGCCAAGATAGCTTAGCAGCTTTCTTT. Translating gives CASSQDSLAAFF.

The rearrangement uses TRBV19 and TRBJ1-5, with no clear D. The CDR3 runs to 9 residues. CDR1 and CDR2 from the germline V gene are LNHDA and SQIVND (reference sequence). Trimming removed 9 bases from V and 6 bases from J, with 3 bases in between. The CDR3: CASGQPQHF. CDR3 DNA sequence: TGTGCCAGCGGTCAGCCCCAGCATTTT.

This chain connects TRBV7-9 to TRBJ2-3; D remains ambiguous. The V end was cut by 10 bases, the J end by 0 bases, with 20 bases between. CDR3 length equals 16 residues. The germline gives CDR1 SEHNR, CDR2 FQNEAQ (reference sequence). The DNA of the CDR3 is TGTGCCATCTCCCTGGTTGTGGGCGAAAGCACAGATACGCAGTATTTT. The encoded protein is CAISLVVGESTDTQYF.

The chain couples TRBV4-2 to TRBJ2-7, with 8 bases fitting TRBD2. Trimming removed 0 bases from V and 2 bases from J; junction bases left unmatched: 3. The CDR3 is 15 amino acids. Germline CDR1 reads LGHNA; CDR2 reads YNFKEQ. This CDR3 reads CASSQEVGGAYEQYF. DNA of the CDR3: TGTGCCAGCAGCCAAGAGGTCGGGGGGGCCTACGAGCAGTACTTC.

Of note for this clone: The junction and the germline gene differ at one end; a read error may be behind it. The identical CDR3 is also encoded by other nucleotide sequences in the sample. Here the CDR3 DNA reads TGTGCTAGCAGCTTAGTTCGGGGTAACGAGCAGTACTTC. Protein: CASSLVRGNEQYF. The V call is TRBV11-2, the J call TRBJ2-7; maybe TRBD2 (5 bases). This CDR3 is 13 amino acids long. Germline loops: CDR1 SGHAT, CDR2 FQNNGV.

CDR3 residues: CASSPRTSANTGELFF. DNA of the CDR3: TGTGCCAGCTCACCACGCACTAGCGCCAACACCGGGGAGCTGTTTTTT. The chain employs TRBV18 and TRBJ2-2, with 7 bases matching TRBD2. Germline trimming cut 1 base from V and 2 bases from J; bases unmatched to any gene: 4. This CDR3 contains 16 residues. Germline V lookup: CDR1 KGHSH, CDR2 LQKENI. Full variable domain (outside the CDR3, taken from reference TRBV18 and TRBJ2-2): NAGVMQNPRHLVRRRGQEARLRCSPMKGHSHVYWYRQLPEEGLKFMVYLQKENIIDESGMPKERFSAEFPKEGPSILRIQQVVRGDSAAYFCASSPRTSANTGELFFGEGSRLTVL.

The V call is TRBV21-1, the J call TRBJ2-1; the table's D call, TRBD2, was not checked against the DNA. TRBV21-1 corresponds to a pseudogene. This CDR3 region has 13 residues. This chain's CDR3 is CAPGLAGLREQFF. CDR3 sequence (DNA): TGTGCCCCCGGGCTAGCGGGACTAAGAGAGCAGTTCTTC.

V usage is TRBV25-1 and J usage is TRBJ2-3; possibly TRBD2 for D (7 bases). CDR1 and CDR2 from the germline V gene are MGHDK and SYGVNS. The CDR3 consists of 16 residues. V was pared by 11 bases and J by 0 bases, with 21 bases between. The CDR3 spells CAGGGGWAESTDTQYF. CDR3 in DNA: TGTGCCGGGGGGGGCGGTTGGGCAGAAAGCACAGATACGCAGTATTTT.

V is TRBV27 and J is TRBJ1-1; TRBD1 aligns across 8 bases. This CDR3 has 14 residues. Germline V gives CDR1 MNHEY, CDR2 SMNVEV (reference sequence). Trimming cost V 4 bases and J 1 base; bases outside gene matches: 2. The CDR3 sequence is CASSSGQANTEAFF. The CDR3 region has the DNA TGTGCCAGCAGTTCGGGACAGGCGAACACTGAAGCTTTCTTT.

The rearrangement joins TRBV5-1 to TRBJ2-1, with 12 bases lining up with TRBD1. The CDR3 extends over 15 amino acids. Germline assignment: CDR1 SGHRS and CDR2 YFSETQ. Trimming took 3 bases from V and 9 from J; bases not matched to a gene: 7. CDR3 loop: CASSYLGTGGGEQFF. CDR3 bases: TGCGCCAGCAGCTACCTCGGGACAGGGGGCGGTGAGCAGTTCTTC.

The rearrangement uses TRBV28 and TRBJ2-1, with D perhaps TRBD1 (6 bases). The CDR3 covers 15 residues. Per germline, CDR1 MDHEN and CDR2 SYDVKM. Trimming took off 3 bases at V and 7 bases at J, with 16 bases between the two ends. CDR3 DNA sequence: TGTGCCAGCAGTTTGGGCCAGGGGCGTGCAAATGAGCAGTTCTTC. This gives the protein CASSLGQGRANEQFF.

The chain couples TRBV7-3 to TRBJ2-1; 14 bases align to TRBD2. After removal of 5 bases from V and 6 bases from J, the junction contained 9 bases not matched to a gene. CDR3 length: 17 amino acids. Germline CDR1 SGHTA, CDR2 FQGTGA. The CDR3 bases are TGTGCCAGCAGCGCCAGACTAGCGGGGGGGCCCGGCAATGAGCAGTTCTTC. Translation: CASSARLAGGPGNEQFF.

The chain employs TRBV28 and TRBJ2-7; D is ambiguous. This CDR3 has 12 amino acids. Trimming stripped 8 bases from V and 2 bases from J, with 10 bases between. The germline CDR1 and CDR2 sequences are MDHEN and SYDVKM. The CDR3 sequence: CASGTETYEQYF. CDR3 coding DNA: TGTGCCAGCGGCACAGAGACCTACGAGCAGTACTTC.

This chain connects TRBV14 to TRBJ2-3, with TRBD1 as a possible D gene (5 bases). Trimming took 0 bases from V and 12 from J, leaving 16 bases between them. Germline CDR1 and CDR2: SGHDN and FVKESK. This CDR3 has 14 residues. CDR3 loop: CASSQDWGLPSQYF. CDR3 nucleotides: TGTGCCAGCAGCCAAGACTGGGGCCTACCCAGCCAGTATTTT.

The V gene is TRBV5-4, the J gene TRBJ2-5, with D possibly matching TRBD2 (7 bases). V shed 3 bases and J shed 0 bases, with 12 bases lying between them. The CDR3 spans 15 residues. Germline V gene sequence: CDR1 SGHNT, CDR2 YYREEE (reference sequence). The CDR3 protein is CASSSAGAYQETQYF. DNA of the CDR3: TGTGCCAGCAGCTCGGCGGGGGCCTACCAAGAGACCCAGTACTTC.